A selection of T cell receptor beta chains follows, all from one sample in a study of technical replicates of blood from several donors. Clones were read by immunoSEQ multiplex PCR, and TCRdb kept only the in-frame ones, dropping some. The table shows 65,000 to 85,000 clones, with approximately 96% occurring only once. Material for sequencing was T cells isolated from PBMCs. These receptors were collected from a human donor in good health. Both conserved end residues are part of each CDR3. The D gene is left open where the match is weak.

j_gene	d_gene	v_gene	CDR3aa	CDR3nt
TRBJ1-1	NA	TRBV13	CASSLAHMNTEAFF	TGTGCCAGCAGCTTAGCCCACATGAACACTGAAGCTTTCTTT
TRBJ1-5	NA	TRBV9	CASSPHGGSNQPQHF	TGTGCCAGCAGCCCCCACGGGGGTAGCAATCAGCCCCAGCATTTT
TRBJ2-3	NA	TRBV9	CASSVGQGTDTQYF	TGTGCCAGCAGCGTAGGGCAGGGCACAGATACGCAGTATTTT
TRBJ2-7	TRBD2	TRBV19	CASSPSPPGGYEQYF	TGTGCCAGTAGTCCCTCCCCCCCGGGGGGGTACGAGCAGTACTTC
TRBJ2-1	NA	TRBV5-6	CASTILSSNSEREQFF	TGTGCCAGCACCATTCTTAGCTCAAATTCTGAGAGGGAGCAGTTCTTC
TRBJ2-7	TRBD2	TRBV7-6	CASSLAGTSSFYEQYF	TGTGCCAGCAGCTTAGCTGGGACTAGCAGCTTCTACGAGCAGTACTTC
TRBJ2-1	NA	TRBV5-1	CASSPGGGGLEQFF	TGCGCCAGCAGCCCCGGGGGAGGGGGGCTTGAGCAGTTCTTC
TRBJ2-3	TRBD2	TRBV7-2	CASSLALLSGTTDTQYF	TGTGCCAGCAGCTTAGCGCTGCTTAGCGGGACGACAGATACGCAGTATTTT
TRBJ1-1	NA	TRBV7-9	CASSSIANTEAFF	TGTGCCAGCAGTTCAATAGCGAACACTGAAGCTTTCTTT
TRBJ2-5	NA	TRBV10-3	CAISGFELTGTQYF	TGTGCCATCAGTGGATTCGAGCTGACGGGGACCCAGTACTTC
TRBJ2-3	TRBD1	TRBV29-1	CSVGQGGTDTQYF	TGCAGCGTCGGACAGGGCGGCACAGATACGCAGTATTTT
TRBJ2-1	TRBD1	TRBV6-1	CASTGTGPYNEQFF	TGTGCCAGCACCGGGACAGGGCCCTACAATGAGCAGTTCTTC
TRBJ1-1	NA	TRBV4-1	CASSQGSRMRGAAFF	TGCGCCAGCAGCCAAGGGTCGAGGATGCGGGGGGCAGCTTTCTTT
TRBJ2-7	NA	TRBV28	CASSPSAQGRLYEQYF	TGTGCCAGCAGTCCGTCCGCACAGGGGAGGCTATACGAGCAGTACTTC
TRBJ1-4	TRBD1	TRBV4-1	CASSVRQGGEKLFF	TGCGCCAGCAGCGTCAGACAGGGGGGTGAAAAACTGTTTTTT
TRBJ1-1	TRBD1	TRBV28	CASKGGGLPRNTEAFF	TGTGCCAGCAAAGGAGGGGGCCTACCTCGGAACACTGAAGCTTTCTTT
TRBJ2-1	TRBD2	TRBV28	CASSLGDYSYNEQFF	TGTGCCAGCAGTTTAGGGGACTACTCCTACAATGAGCAGTTCTTC
TRBJ1-2	TRBD1	TRBV30	CACNQRGRSGYTF	TGTGCCTGTAACCAGAGGGGGCGATCTGGCTACACCTTC
TRBJ2-5	TRBD2	TRBV19	CASNDRGVVETQYF	TGTGCCAGTAACGATCGGGGGGTAGTGGAGACCCAGTACTTC
TRBJ2-1	NA	TRBV29-1	CSVEEGANEQFF	TGCAGCGTTGAAGAGGGCGCGAATGAGCAGTTCTTC